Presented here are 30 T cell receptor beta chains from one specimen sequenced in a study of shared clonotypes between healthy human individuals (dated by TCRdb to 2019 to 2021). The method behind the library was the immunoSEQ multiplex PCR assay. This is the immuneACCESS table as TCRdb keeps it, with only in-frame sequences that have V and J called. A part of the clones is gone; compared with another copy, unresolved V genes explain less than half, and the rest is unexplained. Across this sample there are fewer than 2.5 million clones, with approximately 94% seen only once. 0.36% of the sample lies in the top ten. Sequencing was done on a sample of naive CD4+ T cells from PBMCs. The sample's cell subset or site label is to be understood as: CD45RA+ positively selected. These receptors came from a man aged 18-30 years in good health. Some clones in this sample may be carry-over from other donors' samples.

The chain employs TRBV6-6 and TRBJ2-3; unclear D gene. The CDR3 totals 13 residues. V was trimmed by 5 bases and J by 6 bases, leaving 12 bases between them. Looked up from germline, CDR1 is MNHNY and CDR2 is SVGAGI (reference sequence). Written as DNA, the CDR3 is TGTGCCAGCAGTCCCCAAGTTGGGGATACGCAGTATTTT. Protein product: CASSPQVGDTQYF.

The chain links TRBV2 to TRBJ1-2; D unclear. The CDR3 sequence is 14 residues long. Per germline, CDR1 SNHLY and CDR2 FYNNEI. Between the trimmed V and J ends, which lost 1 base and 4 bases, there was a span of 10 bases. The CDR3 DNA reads TGTGCCAGCAGTGAAGTCCGGGGTGGCTATGGCTACACCTTC. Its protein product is CASSEVRGGYGYTF.

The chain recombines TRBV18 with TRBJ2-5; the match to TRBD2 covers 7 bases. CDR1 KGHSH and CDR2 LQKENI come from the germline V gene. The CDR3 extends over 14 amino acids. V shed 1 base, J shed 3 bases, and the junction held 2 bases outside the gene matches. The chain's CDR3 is CASSPLGTKETQYF. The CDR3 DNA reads TGTGCCAGCTCACCACTCGGGACTAAAGAGACCCAGTACTTC.

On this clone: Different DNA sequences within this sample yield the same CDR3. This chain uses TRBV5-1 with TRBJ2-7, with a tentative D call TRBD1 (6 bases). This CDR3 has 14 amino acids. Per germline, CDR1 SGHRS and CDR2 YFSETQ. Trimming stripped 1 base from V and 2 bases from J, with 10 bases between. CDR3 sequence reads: CASSLQGSPYEQYF. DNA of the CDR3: TGCGCCAGCAGCTTGCAGGGGTCTCCCTACGAGCAGTACTTC.

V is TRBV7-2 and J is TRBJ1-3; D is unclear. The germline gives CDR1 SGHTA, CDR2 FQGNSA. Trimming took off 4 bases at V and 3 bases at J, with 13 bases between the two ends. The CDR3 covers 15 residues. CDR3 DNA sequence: TGTGCCAGCAGCTCCAGTCGCCGGCGTGGAAACACCATATATTTT. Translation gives CASSSSRRRGNTIYF.

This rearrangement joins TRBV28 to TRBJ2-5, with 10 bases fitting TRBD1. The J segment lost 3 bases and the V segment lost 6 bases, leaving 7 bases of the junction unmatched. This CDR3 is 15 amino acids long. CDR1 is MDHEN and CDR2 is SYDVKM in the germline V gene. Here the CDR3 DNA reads TGTGCCAGCAGCCAAGGGGGACAGGGGAAAGAGACCCAGTACTTC. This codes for CASSQGGQGKETQYF.

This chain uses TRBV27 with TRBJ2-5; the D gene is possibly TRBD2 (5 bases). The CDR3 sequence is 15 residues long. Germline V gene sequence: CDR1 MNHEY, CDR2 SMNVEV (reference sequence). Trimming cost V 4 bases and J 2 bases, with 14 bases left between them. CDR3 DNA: TGTGCCAGCAGTTATCTGGGAGAGCGGCAAGAGACCCAGTACTTC. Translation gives CASSYLGERQETQYF.

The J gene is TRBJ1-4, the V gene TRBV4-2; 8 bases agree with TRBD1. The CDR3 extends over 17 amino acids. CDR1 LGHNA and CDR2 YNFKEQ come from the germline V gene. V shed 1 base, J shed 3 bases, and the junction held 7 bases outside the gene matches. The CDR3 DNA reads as TGTGCCAGCAGCCAAGGGACGACAGGGGTGGCTAATGAAAAACTGTTTTTT. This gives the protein CASSQGTTGVANEKLFF.

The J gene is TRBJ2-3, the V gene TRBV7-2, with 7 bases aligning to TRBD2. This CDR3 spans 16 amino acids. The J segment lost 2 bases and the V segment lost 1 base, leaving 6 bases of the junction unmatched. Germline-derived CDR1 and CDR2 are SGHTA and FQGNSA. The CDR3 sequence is CASSLVASGNTDTQYF. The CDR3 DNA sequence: TGTGCCAGCAGCTTAGTTGCTAGCGGCAACACAGATACGCAGTATTTT.

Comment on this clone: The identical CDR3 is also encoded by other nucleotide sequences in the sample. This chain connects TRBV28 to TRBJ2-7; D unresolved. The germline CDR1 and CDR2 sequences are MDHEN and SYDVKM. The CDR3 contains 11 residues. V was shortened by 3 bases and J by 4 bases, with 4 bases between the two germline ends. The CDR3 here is CASSFRYEQYF. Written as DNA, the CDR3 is TGTGCCAGCAGTTTTCGGTACGAGCAGTACTTC.

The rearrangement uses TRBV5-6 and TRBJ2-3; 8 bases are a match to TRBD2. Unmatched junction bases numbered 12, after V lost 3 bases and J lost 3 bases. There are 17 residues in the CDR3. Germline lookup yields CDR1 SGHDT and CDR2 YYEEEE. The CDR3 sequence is CASSSLSSGKGTDTQYF. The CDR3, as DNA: TGTGCCAGCAGCTCCTTGAGTAGCGGGAAGGGAACAGATACGCAGTATTTT.

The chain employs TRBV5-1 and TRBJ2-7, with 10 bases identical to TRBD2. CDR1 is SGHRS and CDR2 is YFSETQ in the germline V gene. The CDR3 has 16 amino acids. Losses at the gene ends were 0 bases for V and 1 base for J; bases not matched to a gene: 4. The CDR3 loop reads CASSLEASGGSYEQYF. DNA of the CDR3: TGCGCCAGCAGCTTGGAGGCTAGCGGGGGTTCCTACGAGCAGTACTTC.

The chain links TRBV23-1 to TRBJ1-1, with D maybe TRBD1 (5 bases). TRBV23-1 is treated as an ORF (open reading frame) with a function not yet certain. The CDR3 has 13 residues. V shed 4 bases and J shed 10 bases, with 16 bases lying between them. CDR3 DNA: TGCGCCAGCAGTCTCCTTGGGGCCCGTGGAGCTTTCTTT. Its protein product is CASSLLGARGAFF.

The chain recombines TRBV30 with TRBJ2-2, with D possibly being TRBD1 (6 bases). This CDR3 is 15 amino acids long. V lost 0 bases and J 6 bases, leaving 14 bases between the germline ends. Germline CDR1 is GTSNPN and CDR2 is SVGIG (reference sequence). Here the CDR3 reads CAWSVQGGRAGELFF. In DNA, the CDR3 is TGTGCCTGGAGTGTACAAGGGGGTAGGGCCGGGGAGCTGTTTTTT.

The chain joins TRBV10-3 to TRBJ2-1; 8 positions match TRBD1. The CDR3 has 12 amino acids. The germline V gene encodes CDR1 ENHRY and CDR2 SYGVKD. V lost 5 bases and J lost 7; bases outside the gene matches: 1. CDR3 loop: CAISTGGNEQFF. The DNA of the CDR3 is TGTGCCATCAGTACAGGGGGGAATGAGCAGTTCTTC.

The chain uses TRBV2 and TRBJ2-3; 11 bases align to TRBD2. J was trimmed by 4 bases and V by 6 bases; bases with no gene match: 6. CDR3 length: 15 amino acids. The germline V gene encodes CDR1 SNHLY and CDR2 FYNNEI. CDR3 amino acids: CASSLTSGMPDTQYF. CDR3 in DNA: TGTGCCAGCAGCCTGACTAGCGGGATGCCAGATACGCAGTATTTT.

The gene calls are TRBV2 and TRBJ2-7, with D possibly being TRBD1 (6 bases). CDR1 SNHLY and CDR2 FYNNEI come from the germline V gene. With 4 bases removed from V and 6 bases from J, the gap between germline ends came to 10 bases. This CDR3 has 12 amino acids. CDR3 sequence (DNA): TGTGCCAGCAGTGGGACAGCCTGCGAGCAGTACTTC. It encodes CASSGTACEQYF.

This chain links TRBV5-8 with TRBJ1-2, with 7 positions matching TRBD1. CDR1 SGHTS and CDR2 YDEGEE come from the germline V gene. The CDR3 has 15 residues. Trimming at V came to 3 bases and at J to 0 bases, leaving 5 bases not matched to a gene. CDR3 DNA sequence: TGTGCCAGCAGCTACGACAGGGCGTCTAACTATGGCTACACCTTC. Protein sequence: CASSYDRASNYGYTF. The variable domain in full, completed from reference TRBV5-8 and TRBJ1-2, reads EAGVTQSPTHLIKTRGQQATLRCSPISGHTSVYWYQQALGLGLQFLLWYDEGEERNRGNFPPRFSGRQFPNYSSELNVNALELEDSALYLCASSYDRASNYGYTFGSGTRLTVV.

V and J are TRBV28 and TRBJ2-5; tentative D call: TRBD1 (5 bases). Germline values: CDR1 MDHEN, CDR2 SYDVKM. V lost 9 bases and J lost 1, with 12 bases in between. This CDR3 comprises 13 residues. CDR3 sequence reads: CASTTEIQETQYF. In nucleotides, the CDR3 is TGTGCCAGTACGACAGAGATCCAAGAGACCCAGTACTTC.

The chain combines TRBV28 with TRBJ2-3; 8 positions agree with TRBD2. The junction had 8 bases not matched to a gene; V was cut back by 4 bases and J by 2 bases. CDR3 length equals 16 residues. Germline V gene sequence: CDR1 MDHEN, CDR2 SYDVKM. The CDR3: CASSSIGLANTDTQYF. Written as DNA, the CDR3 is TGTGCCAGCAGTTCCATAGGACTAGCCAACACAGATACGCAGTATTTT.

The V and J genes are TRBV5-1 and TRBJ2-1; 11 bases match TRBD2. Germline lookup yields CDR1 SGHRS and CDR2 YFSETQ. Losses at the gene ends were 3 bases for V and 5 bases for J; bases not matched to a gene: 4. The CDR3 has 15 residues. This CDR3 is CASSSSGRMDNEQFF. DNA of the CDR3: TGCGCCAGCAGCTCTAGCGGGAGGATGGACAATGAGCAGTTCTTC.

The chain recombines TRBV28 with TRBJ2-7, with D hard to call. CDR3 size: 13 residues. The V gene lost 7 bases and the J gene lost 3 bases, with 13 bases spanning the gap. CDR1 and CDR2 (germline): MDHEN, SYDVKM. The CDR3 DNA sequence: TGTGCCAGCACCCAAGGGCAGGACTACGAGCAGTACTTC. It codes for CASTQGQDYEQYF.

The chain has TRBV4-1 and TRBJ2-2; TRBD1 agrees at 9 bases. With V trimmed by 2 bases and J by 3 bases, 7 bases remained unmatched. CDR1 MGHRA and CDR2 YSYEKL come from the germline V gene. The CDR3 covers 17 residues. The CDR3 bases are TGCGCCAGCAGCCAAATGCGTGGGACAGGGTACACCGGGGAGCTGTTTTTT. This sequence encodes CASSQMRGTGYTGELFF.

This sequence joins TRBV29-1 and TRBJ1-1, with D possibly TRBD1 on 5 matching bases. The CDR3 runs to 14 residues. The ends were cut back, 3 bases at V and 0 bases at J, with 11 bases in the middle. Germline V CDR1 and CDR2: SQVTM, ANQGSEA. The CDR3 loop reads CSVEWGGMNTEAFF. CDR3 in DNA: TGCAGCGTTGAGTGGGGGGGTATGAACACTGAAGCTTTCTTT.

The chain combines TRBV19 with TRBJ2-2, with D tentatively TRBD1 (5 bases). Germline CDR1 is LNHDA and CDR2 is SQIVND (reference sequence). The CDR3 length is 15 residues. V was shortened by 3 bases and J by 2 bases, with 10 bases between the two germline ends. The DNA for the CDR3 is TGTGCCAGTAGTATCGTAGACAGAAACACCGGGGAGCTGTTTTTT. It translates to CASSIVDRNTGELFF.

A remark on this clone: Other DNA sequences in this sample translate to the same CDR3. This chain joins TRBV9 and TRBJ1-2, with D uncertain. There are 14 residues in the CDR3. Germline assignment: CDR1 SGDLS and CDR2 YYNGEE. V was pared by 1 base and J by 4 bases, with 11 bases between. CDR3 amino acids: CASSVLGSSYGYTF. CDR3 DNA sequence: TGTGCCAGCAGCGTATTGGGCAGCTCCTATGGCTACACCTTC.

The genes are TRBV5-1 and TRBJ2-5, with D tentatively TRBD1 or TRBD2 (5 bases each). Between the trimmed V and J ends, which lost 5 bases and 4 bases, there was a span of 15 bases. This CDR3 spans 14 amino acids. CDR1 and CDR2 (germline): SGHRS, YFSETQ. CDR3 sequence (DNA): TGCGCCAGCAGTGGCTTAGGGACGGGAGAGACCCAGTACTTC. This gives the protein CASSGLGTGETQYF. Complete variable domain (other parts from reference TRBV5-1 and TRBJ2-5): KAGVTQTPRYLIKTRGQQVTLSCSPISGHRSVSWYQQTPGQGLQFLFEYFSETQRNKGNFPGRFSGRQFSNSRSEMNVSTLELGDSALYLCASSGLGTGETQYFGPGTRLLVL.

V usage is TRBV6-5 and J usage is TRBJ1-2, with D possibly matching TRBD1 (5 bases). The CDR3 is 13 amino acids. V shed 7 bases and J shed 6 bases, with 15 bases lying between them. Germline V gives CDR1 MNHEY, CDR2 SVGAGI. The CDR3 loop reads CASNPRVGDGYTF. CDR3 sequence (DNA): TGTGCCAGCAACCCCAGGGTGGGGGATGGCTACACCTTC.

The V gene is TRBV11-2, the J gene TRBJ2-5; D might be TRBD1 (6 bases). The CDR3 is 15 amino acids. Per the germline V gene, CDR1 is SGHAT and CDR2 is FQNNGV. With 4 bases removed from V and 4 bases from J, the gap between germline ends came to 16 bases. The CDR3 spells CASSSQGVGGETQYF. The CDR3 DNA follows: TGTGCCAGCAGCTCCCAAGGCGTAGGGGGAGAGACCCAGTACTTC.

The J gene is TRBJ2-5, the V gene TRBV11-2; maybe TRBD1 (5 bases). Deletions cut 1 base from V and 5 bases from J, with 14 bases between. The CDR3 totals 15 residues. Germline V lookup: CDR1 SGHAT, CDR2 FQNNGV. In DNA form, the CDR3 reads TGTGCCAGCAGCTTAGTGCAAGGGGCGTCGGAGACCCAGTACTTC. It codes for CASSLVQGASETQYF. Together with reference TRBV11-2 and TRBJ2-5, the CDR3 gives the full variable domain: EAGVAQSPRYKIIEKRQSVAFWCNPISGHATLYWYQQILGQGPKLLIQFQNNGVVDDSQLPKDRFSAERLKGVDSTLKIQPAKLEDSAVYLCASSLVQGASETQYFGPGTRLLVL.